The 30 T cell receptor beta chains in this list originate from one sample, sequenced in a study of CD8 T cells in Susac syndrome (dated by TCRdb to the late 2010s). The library was prepared using the immunoSEQ multiplex PCR assay. RNA was extracted with the RNeasy kit and roughly 0.45 to 1 ug was reverse transcribed using random hexamers. Clones were called with MiXCR by TCRdb after fastp trimmed the public reads at Q25, and only in-frame beta chains were retained. For every CDR3 protein sequence, its rows merge into one entry that carries the most common genes and DNA. The sample profile shows about 130,000 distinct CDR3 sequences; about 95% of them were found once. Approximately 0.18% of the sample goes to the ten largest clones. The sample consisted of CD8+ T cells from PBMCs. These receptors were obtained from a human donor with Susac syndrome.

The V call is TRBV24-1, the J call TRBJ2-5, with 7 bases identical to TRBD2. Germline V gives CDR1 KGHDR, CDR2 SFDVKD. V lost 5 bases to trimming and J lost 0 bases; unmatched junction nucleotides: 8. This CDR3 is 16 amino acids long. Written as DNA, the CDR3 is TGTGCCACCAGTGGGCAGCGGGACCCGTACCAAGAGACCCAGTACTTC. Translated: CATSGQRDPYQETQYF.

This chain joins TRBV5-5 and TRBJ2-7, with D perhaps TRBD2 (6 bases). The CDR3 has 12 residues. Looked up from germline, CDR1 is SGHKS and CDR2 is YYEKEE (reference sequence). V was clipped by 2 bases and J by 7 bases, with 10 bases between them. DNA for the CDR3: TGTGCCAGCAGCTTTTCGGGGGAGGAGCAGTACTTC. As protein: CASSFSGEEQYF. Full variable domain (missing parts from reference TRBV5-5 and TRBJ2-7): DAGVTQSPTHLIKTRGQQVTLRCSPISGHKSVSWYQQVLGQGPQFIFQYYEKEERGRGNFPDRFSARQFPNYSSELNVNALLLGDSALYLCASSFSGEEQYFGPGTRLTVT.

The chain joins TRBV15 to TRBJ2-3; D call uncertain. Germline assignment: CDR1 LNHNV and CDR2 YYDKDF (reference sequence). With 5 bases removed from V and 0 bases from J, the gap between germline ends came to 9 bases. The CDR3 is 14 residues long. CDR3 protein: CATSGSESTDTQYF. In nucleotides, the CDR3 is TGTGCCACCAGCGGCTCAGAGAGCACAGATACGCAGTATTTT. Supplemented by reference TRBV15 and TRBJ2-3, the full variable domain reads DAMVIQNPRYQVTQFGKPVTLSCSQTLNHNVMYWYQQKSSQAPKLLFHYYDKDFNNEADTPDNFQSRRPNTSFCFLDIRSPGLGDTAMYLCATSGSESTDTQYFGPGTRLTVL.

V gene TRBV20-1 combines with J gene TRBJ2-7; possibly TRBD1 for D (6 bases). Trimming pared 5 bases from V and 3 bases from J, leaving 14 bases between. The CDR3 loop spans 13 amino acids. Germline-derived CDR1 and CDR2 are DFQATT and SNEGSKA (reference sequence). CDR3 nucleotide sequence: TGCAGTGCTGGGGCGGGCAGGGGCTACGAGCAGTACTTC. It translates to CSAGAGRGYEQYF.

The CDR3: CAISEVQESTDTQYF. The CDR3, as DNA: TGTGCCATCAGTGAGGTACAGGAGAGCACAGATACGCAGTATTTT. V and J are TRBV10-3 and TRBJ2-3, with D perhaps TRBD1 (5 bases). The CDR3 contains 15 residues. The V gene's germline CDR1 is ENHRY and CDR2 SYGVKD. The V gene lost 2 bases and the J gene lost 0 bases, with 9 bases spanning the gap.

The V call is TRBV13, the J call TRBJ2-1, with D tentatively TRBD2 (6 bases). CDR1 and CDR2 (germline): PRHDT, FYEKMQ (reference sequence). CDR3 size: 12 residues. V lost 5 bases, J lost 13 bases, and 15 bases lay in between. CDR3 coding DNA: TGTGCCAGCAGCCAGCCTCCGGGGACTCAGTTCTTC. It yields the protein CASSQPPGTQFF.

This chain connects TRBV5-1 to TRBJ2-1; TRBD2 aligns across 12 bases. Germline assignment: CDR1 SGHRS and CDR2 YFSETQ. This CDR3 contains 15 residues. Trimming took 0 bases from V and 8 from J; bases not matched to a gene: 3. CDR3 DNA sequence: TGCGCCAGCAGCTTGGGACTAGCGGGAGACTATGAGCAGTTCTTC. Its protein is CASSLGLAGDYEQFF. Variable domain in full (rest from reference TRBV5-1 and TRBJ2-1): KAGVTQTPRYLIKTRGQQVTLSCSPISGHRSVSWYQQTPGQGLQFLFEYFSETQRNKGNFPGRFSGRQFSNSRSEMNVSTLELGDSALYLCASSLGLAGDYEQFFGPGTRLTVL.

The chain combines TRBV6-5 with TRBJ2-1, with D unclear. The CDR3 has 12 residues. Trimming removed 6 bases at V and 7 bases at J, with 10 bases between. Per germline, CDR1 MNHEY and CDR2 SVGAGI. DNA of the CDR3: TGTGCCAGCAGCGCCCCTGGGAATGAGCAGTTCTTC. Translated, it gives CASSAPGNEQFF.

The CDR3 loop is CASSAAENEQFF. CDR3 sequence (DNA): TGTGCCAGCAGCGCAGCTGAGAATGAGCAGTTCTTC. The V gene is TRBV9, the J gene TRBJ2-1; D remains ambiguous. Trimming took 3 bases from V and 7 from J, leaving 8 bases between them. The CDR3 has 12 residues. Germline CDR1 and CDR2: SGDLS and YYNGEE. Using reference TRBV9 and TRBJ2-1 for the parts outside the CDR3, the full variable domain is DSGVTQTPKHLITATGQRVTLRCSPRSGDLSVYWYQQSLDQGLQFLIQYYNGEERAKGNILERFSAQQFPDLHSELNLSSLELGDSALYFCASSAAENEQFFGPGTRLTVL.

The chain carries TRBV3-1 and TRBJ1-1; D is undetermined. The CDR3 sequence is 12 residues long. From germline, CDR1 is LGHDT and CDR2 YNNKEL (reference sequence). V lost 0 bases to trimming and J lost 7 bases, with 6 bases between them. The DNA of the CDR3 is TGTGCCAGCAGCCAAGATAGACTTGAAGCTTTCTTT. Protein product: CASSQDRLEAFF.

The chain has TRBV11-2 and TRBJ2-1; D perhaps matches TRBD2 (6 bases). V lost 5 bases and J lost 9, with 20 bases in between. Germline V gene lookup returns CDR1 SGHAT and CDR2 FQNNGV. This CDR3 comprises 15 residues. The CDR3 loop reads CASSPPPQRVGEQFF. The CDR3 bases are TGTGCCAGCAGCCCACCCCCTCAGCGGGTCGGTGAGCAGTTCTTC.

The chain combines TRBV5-1 with TRBJ2-7, with a possible D match to TRBD1 (6 bases). Trimming removed 0 bases at V and 5 bases at J, with 15 bases between. Germline assignment: CDR1 SGHRS and CDR2 YFSETQ. CDR3 length: 15 amino acids. The CDR3 nucleotides are TGCGCCAGCAGCTTGGCTCAGGGGATAGTCAACGAGCAGTACTTC. It specifies CASSLAQGIVNEQYF.

CDR3 sequence: CSARSLAGLVEQYF. In DNA, the CDR3 is TGCAGTGCTAGGAGCTTAGCGGGACTGGTCGAGCAGTACTTC. The rearrangement links TRBV20-1 to TRBJ2-7; the match to TRBD2 covers 8 bases. J lost 6 bases, V lost 3 bases, and 10 bases had no gene match. The CDR3 is made up of 14 amino acids. CDR1 is DFQATT and CDR2 is SNEGSKA in the germline V gene (reference sequence).

The chain uses TRBV12-5 and TRBJ2-5; D remains unclear. The V end lost 7 bases, the J end lost 3 bases, and 18 bases lay between the germline ends. CDR1 is LGHNT, CDR2 FRNRAP, per germline. The CDR3 has 15 amino acids. The chain's CDR3 is CASAQPLRNEETQYF. For the CDR3, the DNA is TGTGCTAGTGCCCAACCCCTACGGAACGAAGAGACCCAGTACTTC.

The V and J genes are TRBV4-1 and TRBJ2-7, with 11 nucleotides matching TRBD2. From germline, CDR1 is MGHRA and CDR2 YSYEKL. The CDR3 extends over 16 amino acids. V lost 4 bases to trimming and J lost 0 bases; unmatched junction nucleotides: 5. CDR3 region: CASSPGLAVLSYEQYF. CDR3 nucleotides: TGCGCCAGCAGCCCGGGACTAGCGGTCCTCTCCTACGAGCAGTACTTC.

The J gene is TRBJ1-2, the V gene TRBV2; 8 bases are a match to TRBD1. CDR3 length: 16 amino acids. Germline values: CDR1 SNHLY, CDR2 FYNNEI. After removal of 7 bases from V and 8 bases from J, the junction contained 18 bases not matched to a gene. In nucleotides, the CDR3 is TGTGCCAGCACACCCCCCGTGGGAGGACAGGGATGGGGCTACACCTTC. As protein: CASTPPVGGQGWGYTF.

The rearrangement joins TRBV27 to TRBJ2-2, with no clear D. V dropped 3 bases and J dropped 5 bases, with 7 bases sitting between them. The CDR3 extends over 13 amino acids. Germline V gene sequence: CDR1 MNHEY, CDR2 SMNVEV (reference sequence). CDR3 sequence reads: CASSFWDTGELFF. The CDR3 DNA sequence: TGTGCCAGCAGTTTTTGGGATACCGGGGAGCTGTTTTTT.

The gene calls are TRBV28 and TRBJ2-5, with unresolved D. Trimming took off 6 bases at V and 2 bases at J, with 13 bases between the two ends. The CDR3 is 14 amino acids. Looked up from germline, CDR1 is MDHEN and CDR2 is SYDVKM. Written as DNA, the CDR3 is TGTGCCAGCAGCCGATCAGGTTCACAAGAGACCCAGTACTTC. It yields the protein CASSRSGSQETQYF.

V and J are TRBV27 and TRBJ2-3, with D possibly called TRBD1 or TRBD2 (6 bases each). Per germline, CDR1 MNHEY and CDR2 SMNVEV (reference sequence). CDR3 length: 15 amino acids. Deletions cut 6 bases from V and 4 bases from J, with 17 bases between. The CDR3 nucleotides read TGTGCCAGCAGCTGGGGGGCAGCCCCACCAGATACGCAGTATTTT. Translated, it gives CASSWGAAPPDTQYF.

This clonotype was observed a single time. The genes are TRBV4-1 and TRBJ2-4; D is uncertain. Trimming shortened V by 10 bases and J by 9 bases, and 10 bases separated the two germline ends. The germline CDR1 and CDR2 sequences are MGHRA and YSYEKL. This CDR3 region has 10 residues. The CDR3 protein is CATIWGIQYF. In nucleotides, the CDR3 is TGCGCCACGATTTGGGGCATTCAGTACTTC.

The V and J genes are TRBV2 and TRBJ2-3; 13 nucleotides match TRBD2. This CDR3 spans 15 amino acids. Germline V gene sequence: CDR1 SNHLY, CDR2 FYNNEI. Trimming cost V 8 bases and J 5 bases; bases outside gene matches: 7. CDR3 sequence: CASRGTSGIRDTQYF. In nucleotides, the CDR3 is TGTGCCAGCCGCGGGACTAGCGGGATCAGAGATACGCAGTATTTT.

V usage is TRBV27 and J usage is TRBJ2-1; D uncertain. The CDR3 has 12 residues. Trimming pared 5 bases from V and 9 bases from J, leaving 11 bases between. Germline V gene sequence: CDR1 MNHEY, CDR2 SMNVEV (reference sequence). CDR3: CASSPSVPEQFF. The CDR3 region has the DNA TGTGCCAGCAGTCCGTCAGTCCCTGAGCAGTTCTTC.

CDR3 DNA sequence: TGCAGTGCTAGAGATGCAGACAGCATCTCTCCCTATGGCTACACCTTC. Translation gives CSARDADSISPYGYTF. The V call is TRBV20-1, the J call TRBJ1-2, with D maybe TRBD1 (5 bases). Germline-derived CDR1 and CDR2 are DFQATT and SNEGSKA (reference sequence). The CDR3 runs 16 residues. V was trimmed by 0 bases and J by 4 bases, leaving 18 bases between them.

Comments on this clonotype: Its ends do not fully match the called genes, so a read error is possible. The chain combines TRBV14 with TRBJ2-1; 14 bases match TRBD2. This CDR3 spans 13 amino acids. CDR1 and CDR2 (germline): SGHDN, FVKESK. CDR3 coding DNA: TGTGCCAGCAGCCTCACGGGGACTAGCGGGAGTCTCTTC. Amino acids: CASSLTGTSGSLF.

On this clonotype: The junction shows a germline mismatch at one end, possibly a read error. The chain's CDR3 is CASSLDGLETENF. In DNA, the CDR3 is TGTGCCAGCAGTTTAGATGGCCTAGAGACGGAAAACTTT. The chain combines TRBV27 with TRBJ1-1; unclear D gene. The CDR3 has 13 amino acids. Germline assignment: CDR1 MNHEY and CDR2 SMNVEV (reference sequence).

Written as DNA, the CDR3 is TGTGCCAGTATGGGCGAAGGAGTCTATGGCTACACCTTC. This gives the protein CASMGEGVYGYTF. V is TRBV19 and J is TRBJ1-2; D remains unclear. This CDR3 spans 13 amino acids. V was trimmed by 7 bases and J by 4 bases, leaving 13 bases between them. Germline loops: CDR1 LNHDA, CDR2 SQIVND (reference sequence).

This chain links TRBV9 with TRBJ2-7; D is uncertain. Trimming removed 3 bases at V and 2 bases at J, with 12 bases between. The CDR3 has 14 residues. CDR1 SGDLS and CDR2 YYNGEE come from the germline V gene. CDR3 bases: TGTGCCAGCAGCGAAGGGTATTCACCCTACGAGCAGTACTTC. Its translation: CASSEGYSPYEQYF.

V is TRBV27 and J is TRBJ2-5, with 7 bases matching TRBD1. With 6 bases clipped from V and 4 bases from J, the junction kept 8 bases outside the gene matches. The CDR3 runs 14 residues. Germline loops: CDR1 MNHEY, CDR2 SMNVEV (reference sequence). The CDR3 sequence is CASSTLTGIETQYF. CDR3 nucleotides: TGTGCCAGCAGCACCCTGACAGGGATAGAGACCCAGTACTTC.

The chain combines TRBV2 with TRBJ2-1; 14 nucleotides line up with TRBD2. CDR3 length: 17 residues. The V gene's germline CDR1 is SNHLY and CDR2 FYNNEI. After removal of 6 bases from V and 3 bases from J, the junction contained 7 bases not matched to a gene. The CDR3 nucleotides read TGTGCCAGCAGGCCCGGGACTAGCGGGAGTTTCTACAATGAGCAGTTCTTC. As protein: CASRPGTSGSFYNEQFF.

The J gene is TRBJ2-7, the V gene TRBV27; 15 nucleotides agree with TRBD2. The V gene's germline CDR1 is MNHEY and CDR2 SMNVEV (reference sequence). V was clipped by 5 bases and J by 1 base; unmatched bases: 9. There are 18 residues in the CDR3. The CDR3 nucleotides are TGTGCCAGCAGTGTCGGACTAGCGGGAGGGTTTGCGTCCTACGAGCAGTACTTC. This sequence encodes CASSVGLAGGFASYEQYF.